This TCR beta chain was identified during a study of blood T cells in healthy people across ages. Study results and limitations: Unsorted PBMCs ruled out conclusive naive versus antigen-experienced comparison. There were more naive CD4+ cells and higher diversity in long-lived donors than in aged donors.

The ends were cut back, 4 bases at V and 1 base at J, with 17 bases in the middle. The CDR3 contains 16 residues. The V gene's germline CDR1 is SEHNR and CDR2 FQNEAQ (reference sequence). Through a sample-barcoded 5' primer and a J-beta primer mix, a second PCR was run for roughly 6 to 11 cycles. Every single cDNA molecule received a tag from a template-switch adaptor with 12 random nucleotides. TCRdb re-called the 5' RACE reads through MiXCR, storing one row per CDR3 protein. The data show approximately 1,100,000 distinct CDR3 sequences, roughly 45% seen once. As to this clonotype: Its matching antigen is unknown.

Sample: blood. This receptor was identified in a woman aged 60 to 75 in good health. The chain recombines TRBV7-9 with TRBJ2-7; weak D call: TRBD1 (6 bases). The DNA for the CDR3 is TGTGCCAGCAGCTCCCCAAATCCTGGACAGTCCTACGAGCAGTACTTC. It yields the protein CASSSPNPGQSYEQYF.